This TCR beta chain is drawn from a study of blood T cell repertoires in COVID-19. The table came from immunoSEQ multiplex PCR; TCRdb's copy has only in-frame clones and leaves some out. In the table there are about 240,000 clones, about 80% of which are singletons. The CDR3 loop spans 16 amino acids. Germline V gives CDR1 SGHNT, CDR2 YYREEE (reference sequence). V gave up 0 bases and J gave up 7 bases, with 14 bases separating them. This clonotype was obtained from a woman aged 80 or over with acute or convalescent COVID-19. The specimen was peripheral blood. The chain employs TRBV5-4 and TRBJ1-6; D might be TRBD1 (5 bases). This chain's CDR3 is CASSLALPGGNSPLHF. CDR3 nucleotide sequence: TGTGCCAGCAGCTTGGCCCTCCCGGGGGGGAATTCACCCCTCCACTTT. Looking up the rest from reference TRBV5-4 and TRBJ1-6 gives the full variable domain: ETGVTQSPTHLIKTRGQQVTLRCSSQSGHNTVSWYQQALGQGPQFIFQYYREEENGRGNFPPRFSGLQFPNYSSELNVNALELDDSALYLCASSLALPGGNSPLHFGNGTRLTVT.